This T cell receptor (beta chain) was identified during a study of T cell responses to AZD1222 COVID-19 vaccine. Generated by immunoSEQ multiplex PCR, the TCRdb table keeps only in-frame clones and is missing some. The sample lists 80,000 to 85,000 clones, roughly 90% seen once, with around 8% in the top ten. On this clone itself: Its antigen is not identified.

This CDR3 region has 12 residues. From germline, CDR1 is SEHNR and CDR2 FQNEAQ (reference sequence). The ends were cut back, 5 bases at V and 10 bases at J, with 12 bases in the middle. The study, taken as a whole, reports: Clonal diversity was possibly underestimated; the donors were predominantly white British and more often female. Spike was spanned by vaccine-associated CD4 TCRs, with dominance at 160-218 and 743-854. Rises in breadth and depth of Spike-specific TCRs came after two AZD1222 doses.

The chain employs TRBV7-9 and TRBJ2-1; D might be TRBD2 (6 bases). This sequence was found in an adult who received the AZD1222 COVID-19 vaccine. Sample: peripheral blood, taken 28 days after the second AZD1222 dose. CDR3: CASSPSVGEQFF. The CDR3 DNA reads TGTGCCAGCAGCCCTAGCGTGGGCGAGCAGTTCTTC.